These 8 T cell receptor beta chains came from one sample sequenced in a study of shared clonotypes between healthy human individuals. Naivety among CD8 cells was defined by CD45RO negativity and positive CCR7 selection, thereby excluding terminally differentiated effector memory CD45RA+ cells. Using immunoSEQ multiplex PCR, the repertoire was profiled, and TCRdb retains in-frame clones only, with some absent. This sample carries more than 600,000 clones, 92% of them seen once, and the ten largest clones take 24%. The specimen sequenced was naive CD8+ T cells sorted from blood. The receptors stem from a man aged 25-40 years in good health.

CDR3 in amino acids: CASSEIAGFVGYTF. The DNA for the CDR3 is TGTGCCAGCAGTGAAATTGCAGGGTTTGTGGGCTACACCTTC. J is TRBJ1-2 and V is TRBV6-1; possible D gene TRBD1, 5 bases. Trimming removed 2 bases at V and 8 bases at J, with 15 bases between. The CDR3 runs to 14 residues. Germline values: CDR1 MNHNS, CDR2 SASEGT.

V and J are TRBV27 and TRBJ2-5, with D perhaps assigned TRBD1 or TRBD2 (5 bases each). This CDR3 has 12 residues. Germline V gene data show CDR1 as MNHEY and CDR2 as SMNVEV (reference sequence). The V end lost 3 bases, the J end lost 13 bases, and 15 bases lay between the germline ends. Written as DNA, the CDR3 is TGTGCCAGCAGTTTGACCGGGACGGGCATGTACTTC. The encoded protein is CASSLTGTGMYF.

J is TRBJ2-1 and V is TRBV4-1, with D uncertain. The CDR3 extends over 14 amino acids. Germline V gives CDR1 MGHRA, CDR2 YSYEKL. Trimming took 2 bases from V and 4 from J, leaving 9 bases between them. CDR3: CASSQSLPYNEQFF. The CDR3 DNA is TGCGCCAGCAGCCAAAGCTTACCTTACAATGAGCAGTTCTTC.

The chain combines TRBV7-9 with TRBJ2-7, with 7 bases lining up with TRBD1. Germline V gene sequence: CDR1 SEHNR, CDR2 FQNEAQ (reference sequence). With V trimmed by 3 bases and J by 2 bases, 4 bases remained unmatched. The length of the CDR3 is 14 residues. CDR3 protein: CASSFGTAPYEQYF. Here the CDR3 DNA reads TGTGCCAGCAGCTTTGGGACAGCCCCCTACGAGCAGTACTTC.

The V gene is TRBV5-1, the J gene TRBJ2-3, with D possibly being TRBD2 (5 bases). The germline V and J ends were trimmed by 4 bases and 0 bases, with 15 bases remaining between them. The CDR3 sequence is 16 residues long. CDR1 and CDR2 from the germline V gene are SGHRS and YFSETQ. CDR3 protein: CASSPFPRGSTDTQYF. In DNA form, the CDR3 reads TGCGCCAGCAGCCCTTTTCCTCGCGGGAGCACAGATACGCAGTATTTT.

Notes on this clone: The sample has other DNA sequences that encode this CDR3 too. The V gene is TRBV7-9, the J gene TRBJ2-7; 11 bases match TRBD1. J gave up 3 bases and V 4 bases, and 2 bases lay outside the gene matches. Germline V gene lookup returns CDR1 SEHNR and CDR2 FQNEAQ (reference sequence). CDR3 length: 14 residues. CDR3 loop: CASSSGTGGYEQYF. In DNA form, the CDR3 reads TGTGCCAGCAGCTCTGGGACAGGGGGCTACGAGCAGTACTTC.

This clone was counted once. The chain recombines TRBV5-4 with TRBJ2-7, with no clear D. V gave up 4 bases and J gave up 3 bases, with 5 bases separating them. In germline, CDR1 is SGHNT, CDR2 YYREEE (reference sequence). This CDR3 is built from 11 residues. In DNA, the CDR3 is TGTGCCAGCAGCGGAAGCTACGAGCAGTACTTC. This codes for CASSGSYEQYF.

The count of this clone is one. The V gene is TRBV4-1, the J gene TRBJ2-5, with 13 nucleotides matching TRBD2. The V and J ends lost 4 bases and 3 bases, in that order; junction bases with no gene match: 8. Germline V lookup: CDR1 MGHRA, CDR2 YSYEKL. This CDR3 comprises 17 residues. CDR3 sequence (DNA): TGCGCCAGCAGCCGGGGGACTAGCGGGACGATAAAAGAGACCCAGTACTTC. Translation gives CASSRGTSGTIKETQYF.